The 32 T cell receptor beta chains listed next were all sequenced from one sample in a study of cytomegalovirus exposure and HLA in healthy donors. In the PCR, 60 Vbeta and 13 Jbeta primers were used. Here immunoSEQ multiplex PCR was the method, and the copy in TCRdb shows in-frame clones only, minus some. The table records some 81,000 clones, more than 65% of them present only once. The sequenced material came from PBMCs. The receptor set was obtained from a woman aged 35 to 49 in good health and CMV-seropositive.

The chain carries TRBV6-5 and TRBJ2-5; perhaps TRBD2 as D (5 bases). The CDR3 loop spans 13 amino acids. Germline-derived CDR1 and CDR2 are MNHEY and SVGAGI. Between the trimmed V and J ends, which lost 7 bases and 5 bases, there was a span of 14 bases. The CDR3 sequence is CASTPPGVETQYF. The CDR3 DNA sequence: TGTGCCAGCACGCCCCCCGGGGTGGAGACCCAGTACTTC.

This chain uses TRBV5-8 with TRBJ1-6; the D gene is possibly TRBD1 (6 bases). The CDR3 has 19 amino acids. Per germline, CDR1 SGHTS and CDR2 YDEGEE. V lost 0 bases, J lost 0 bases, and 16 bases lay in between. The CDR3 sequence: CASSLGERQVPSYNSPLHF. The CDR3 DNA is TGTGCCAGCAGCTTGGGTGAACGACAGGTCCCCTCCTATAATTCACCCCTCCACTTT.

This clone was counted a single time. The CDR3 DNA reads as TGTGCCAGCAGCGTAGCTGCAGGGTTAAGGGAGACCCAGTACTTC. It yields the protein CASSVAAGLRETQYF. V usage is TRBV9 and J usage is TRBJ2-5, with D possibly TRBD1 on 5 matching bases. Germline V gene lookup returns CDR1 SGDLS and CDR2 YYNGEE. Trimming cost V 0 bases and J 5 bases, with 14 bases left between them. The CDR3 is 15 residues long.

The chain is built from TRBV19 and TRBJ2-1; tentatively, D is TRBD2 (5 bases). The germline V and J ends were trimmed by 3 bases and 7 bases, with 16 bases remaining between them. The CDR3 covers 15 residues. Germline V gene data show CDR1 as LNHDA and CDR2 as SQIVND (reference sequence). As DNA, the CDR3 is TGTGCCAGTAGTATGGGAGTTTCATTTTCTAATGAGCAGTTCTTC. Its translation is CASSMGVSFSNEQFF.

In DNA form, the CDR3 reads TGTGCCAGCAGTTTAAACACGAACACTGAAGCTTTCTTT. It codes for CASSLNTNTEAFF. V usage is TRBV28 and J usage is TRBJ1-1, with unresolved D. Germline V gene sequence: CDR1 MDHEN, CDR2 SYDVKM. This CDR3 is 13 amino acids long. Trimming stripped 2 bases from V and 1 base from J, with 5 bases between.

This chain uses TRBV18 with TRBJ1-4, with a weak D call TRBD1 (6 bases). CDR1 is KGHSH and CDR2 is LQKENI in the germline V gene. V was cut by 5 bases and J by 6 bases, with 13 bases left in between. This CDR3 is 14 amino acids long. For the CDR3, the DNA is TGTGCCAGCTCAGCAGGGGCGATAGATGAAAAACTGTTTTTT. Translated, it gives CASSAGAIDEKLFF.

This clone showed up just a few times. The CDR3 spells CASSLREASGSNEQFF. CDR3 coding DNA: TGTGCCAGCAGCTTACGAGAGGCTAGCGGGAGCAATGAGCAGTTCTTC. J is TRBJ2-1 and V is TRBV5-8; 10 nucleotides line up with TRBD2. V was clipped by 2 bases and J by 6 bases; unmatched bases: 8. This CDR3 is built from 16 residues. The germline gives CDR1 SGHTS, CDR2 YDEGEE.

CDR3 sequence (DNA): TGTGCCACCCAGCGACAGGGGAACTTGAACACCGGGGAGCTGTTTTTT. Translating it yields CATQRQGNLNTGELFF. The rearrangement joins TRBV19 to TRBJ2-2, with 8 bases that match TRBD1. Germline V gene lookup returns CDR1 LNHDA and CDR2 SQIVND (reference sequence). J gave up 1 base and V 10 bases, and 11 bases lay outside the gene matches. The CDR3 loop spans 16 amino acids. The entire variable domain, with the rest obtained from reference TRBV19 and TRBJ2-2, is as follows: DGGITQSPKYLFRKEGQNVTLSCEQNLNHDAMYWYRQDPGQGLRLIYYSQIVNDFQKGDIAEGYSVSREKKESFPLTVTSAQKNPTAFYLCATQRQGNLNTGELFFGEGSRLTVL.

The CDR3 DNA reads as TGTGCCAGCAGCCCAAGCTCAGGGAAGAATCAGCCCCAGCATTTT. Its protein is CASSPSSGKNQPQHF. The chain uses TRBV7-2 and TRBJ1-5; D is perhaps TRBD1 (5 bases). The CDR3 length is 15 residues. Germline CDR1 is SGHTA and CDR2 is FQGNSA. V was trimmed by 5 bases and J by 4 bases, leaving 15 bases between them.

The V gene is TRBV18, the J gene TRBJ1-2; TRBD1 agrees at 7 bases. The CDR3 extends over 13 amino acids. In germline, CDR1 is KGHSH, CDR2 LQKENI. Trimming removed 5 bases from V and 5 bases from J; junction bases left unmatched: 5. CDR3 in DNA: TGTGCCAGCTCATTGCCAGGGGGGTATGGCTACACCTTC. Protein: CASSLPGGYGYTF.

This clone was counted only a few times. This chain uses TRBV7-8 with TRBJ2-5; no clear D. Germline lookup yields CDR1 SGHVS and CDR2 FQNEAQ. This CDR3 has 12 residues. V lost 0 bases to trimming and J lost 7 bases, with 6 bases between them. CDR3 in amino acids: CASSLALGTQYF. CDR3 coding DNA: TGTGCCAGCAGCTTAGCGCTAGGGACCCAGTACTTC.

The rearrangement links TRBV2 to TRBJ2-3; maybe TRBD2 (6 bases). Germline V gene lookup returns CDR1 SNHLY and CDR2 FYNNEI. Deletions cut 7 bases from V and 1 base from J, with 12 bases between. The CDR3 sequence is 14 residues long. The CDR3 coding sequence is TGTGCCAGCACCCTTACGGGGGGCACAGATACGCAGTATTTT. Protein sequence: CASTLTGGTDTQYF.

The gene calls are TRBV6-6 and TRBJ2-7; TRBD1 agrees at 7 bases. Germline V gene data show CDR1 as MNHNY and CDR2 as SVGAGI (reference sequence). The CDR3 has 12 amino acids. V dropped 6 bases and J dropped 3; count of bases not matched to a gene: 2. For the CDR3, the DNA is TGTGCCAGCAGAGGACAGGACTACGAGCAGTACTTC. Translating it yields CASRGQDYEQYF.

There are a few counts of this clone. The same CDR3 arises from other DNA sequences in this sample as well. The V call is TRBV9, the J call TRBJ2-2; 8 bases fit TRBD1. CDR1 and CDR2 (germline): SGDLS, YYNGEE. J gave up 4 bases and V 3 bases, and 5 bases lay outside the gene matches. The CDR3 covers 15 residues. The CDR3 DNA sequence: TGTGCCAGCAGCGGAGGACAGGGACGCACCGGGGAGCTGTTTTTT. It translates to CASSGGQGRTGELFF.

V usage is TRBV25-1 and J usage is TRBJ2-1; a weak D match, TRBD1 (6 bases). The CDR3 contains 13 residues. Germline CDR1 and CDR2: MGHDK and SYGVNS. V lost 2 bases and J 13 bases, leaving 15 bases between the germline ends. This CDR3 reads CASSEEGTSEQFF. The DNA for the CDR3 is TGTGCCAGCAGTGAAGAAGGGACATCGGAACAGTTCTTC.

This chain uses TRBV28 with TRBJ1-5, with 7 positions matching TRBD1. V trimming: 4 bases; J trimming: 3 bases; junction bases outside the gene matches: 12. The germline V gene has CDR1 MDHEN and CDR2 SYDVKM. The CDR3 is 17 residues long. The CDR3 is CASSWGQLGLLNQPQHF. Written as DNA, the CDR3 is TGTGCCAGCAGTTGGGGACAGCTCGGACTACTCAATCAGCCCCAGCATTTT.

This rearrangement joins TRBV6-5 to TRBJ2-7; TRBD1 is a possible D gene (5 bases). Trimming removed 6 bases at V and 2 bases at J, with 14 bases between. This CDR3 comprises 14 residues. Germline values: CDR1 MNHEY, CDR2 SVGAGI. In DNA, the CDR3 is TGTGCCAGCAGGACCCCCAGGGCACCCTACGAGCAGTACTTC. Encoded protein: CASRTPRAPYEQYF.

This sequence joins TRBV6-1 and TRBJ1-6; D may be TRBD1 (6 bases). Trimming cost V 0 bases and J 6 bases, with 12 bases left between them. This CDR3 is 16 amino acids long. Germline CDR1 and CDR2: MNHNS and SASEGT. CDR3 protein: CASSEAPGGSNSPLHF. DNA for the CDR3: TGTGCCAGCAGTGAAGCACCGGGGGGCTCTAATTCACCCCTCCACTTT.

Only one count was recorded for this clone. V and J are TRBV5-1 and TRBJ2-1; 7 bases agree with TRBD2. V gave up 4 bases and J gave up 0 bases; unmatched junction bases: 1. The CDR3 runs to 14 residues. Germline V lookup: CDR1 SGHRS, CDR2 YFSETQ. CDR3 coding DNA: TGCGCCAGCAGCCGCGGGAGCTCCTACAATGAGCAGTTCTTC. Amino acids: CASSRGSSYNEQFF.

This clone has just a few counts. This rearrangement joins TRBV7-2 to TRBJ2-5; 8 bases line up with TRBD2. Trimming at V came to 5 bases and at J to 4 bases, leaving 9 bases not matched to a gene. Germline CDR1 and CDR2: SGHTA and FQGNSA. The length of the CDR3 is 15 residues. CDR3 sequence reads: CASSRERTSPETQYF. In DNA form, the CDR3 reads TGTGCCAGCAGCCGCGAGCGGACTAGCCCAGAGACCCAGTACTTC.

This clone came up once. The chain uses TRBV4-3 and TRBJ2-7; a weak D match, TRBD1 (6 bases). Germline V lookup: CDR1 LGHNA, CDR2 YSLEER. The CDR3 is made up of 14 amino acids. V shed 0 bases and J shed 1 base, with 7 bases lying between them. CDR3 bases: TGCGCCAGCAGCCAAGACAGGGGTTCCTACGAGCAGTACTTC. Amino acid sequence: CASSQDRGSYEQYF.

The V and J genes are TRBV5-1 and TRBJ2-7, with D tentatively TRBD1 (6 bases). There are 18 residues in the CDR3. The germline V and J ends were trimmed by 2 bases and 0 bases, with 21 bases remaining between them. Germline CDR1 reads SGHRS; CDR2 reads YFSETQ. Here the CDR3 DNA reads TGCGCCAGCAGCTTACTTGGGGGCGGACAATTGAGCTCCTACGAGCAGTACTTC. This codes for CASSLLGGGQLSSYEQYF.

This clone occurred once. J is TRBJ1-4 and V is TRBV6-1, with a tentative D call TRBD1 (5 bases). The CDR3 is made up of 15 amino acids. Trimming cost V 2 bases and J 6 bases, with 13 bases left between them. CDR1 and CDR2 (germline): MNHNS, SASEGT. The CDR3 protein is CASSETGGDHEKLFF. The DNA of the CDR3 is TGTGCCAGCAGTGAAACGGGGGGGGATCATGAAAAACTGTTTTTT.

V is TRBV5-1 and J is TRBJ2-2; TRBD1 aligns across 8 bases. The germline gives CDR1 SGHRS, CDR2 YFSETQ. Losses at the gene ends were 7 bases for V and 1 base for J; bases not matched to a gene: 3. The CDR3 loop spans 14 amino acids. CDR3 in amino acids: CASGGQGNTGELFF. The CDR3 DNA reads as TGCGCCAGCGGCGGACAGGGGAACACCGGGGAGCTGTTTTTT.

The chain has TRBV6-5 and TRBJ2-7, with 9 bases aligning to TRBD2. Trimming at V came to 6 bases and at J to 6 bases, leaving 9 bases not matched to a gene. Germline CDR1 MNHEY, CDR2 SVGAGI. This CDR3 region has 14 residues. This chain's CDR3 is CASSPSSGVGEQYF. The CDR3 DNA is TGTGCCAGCAGCCCATCTAGCGGGGTTGGCGAGCAGTACTTC.

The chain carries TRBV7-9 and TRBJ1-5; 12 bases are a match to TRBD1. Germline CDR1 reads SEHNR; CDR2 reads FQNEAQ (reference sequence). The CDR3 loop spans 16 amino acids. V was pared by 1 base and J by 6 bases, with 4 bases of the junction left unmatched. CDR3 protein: CASSLGGQGAGQPQHF. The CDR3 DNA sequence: TGTGCCAGCAGCTTAGGGGGACAGGGGGCAGGTCAGCCCCAGCATTTT.

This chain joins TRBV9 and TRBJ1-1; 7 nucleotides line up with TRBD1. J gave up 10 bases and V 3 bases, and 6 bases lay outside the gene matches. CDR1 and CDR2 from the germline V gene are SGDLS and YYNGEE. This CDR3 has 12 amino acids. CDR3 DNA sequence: TGTGCCAGCAGCGAATTAGGGGGCAGAGCTTTCTTT. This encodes CASSELGGRAFF.

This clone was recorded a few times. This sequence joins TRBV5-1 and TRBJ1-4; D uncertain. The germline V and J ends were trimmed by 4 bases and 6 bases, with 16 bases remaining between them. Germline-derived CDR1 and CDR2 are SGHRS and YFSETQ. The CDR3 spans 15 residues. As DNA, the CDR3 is TGCGCCAGCAGCGTTGCGAACCCACGGGATGAAAAACTGTTTTTT. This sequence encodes CASSVANPRDEKLFF.

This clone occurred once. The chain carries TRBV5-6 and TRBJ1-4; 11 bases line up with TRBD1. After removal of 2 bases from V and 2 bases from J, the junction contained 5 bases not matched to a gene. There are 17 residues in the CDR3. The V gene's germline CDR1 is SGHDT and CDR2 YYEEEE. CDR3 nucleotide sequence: TGTGCCAGCAGCTTTGGACAGGGGGCTTCGACTAATGAAAAACTGTTTTTT. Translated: CASSFGQGASTNEKLFF. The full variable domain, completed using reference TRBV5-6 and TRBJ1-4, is DAGVTQSPTHLIKTRGQQVTLRCSPKSGHDTVSWYQQALGQGPQFIFQYYEEEERQRGNFPDRFSGHQFPNYSSELNVNALLLGDSALYLCASSFGQGASTNEKLFFGSGTQLSVL.

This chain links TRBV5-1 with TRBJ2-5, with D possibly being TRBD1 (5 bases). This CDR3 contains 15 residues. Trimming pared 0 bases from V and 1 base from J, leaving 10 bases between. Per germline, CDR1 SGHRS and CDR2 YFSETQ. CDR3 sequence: CASSLGGRVQETQYF. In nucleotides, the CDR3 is TGCGCCAGCAGCTTGGGGGGCCGGGTCCAAGAGACCCAGTACTTC.

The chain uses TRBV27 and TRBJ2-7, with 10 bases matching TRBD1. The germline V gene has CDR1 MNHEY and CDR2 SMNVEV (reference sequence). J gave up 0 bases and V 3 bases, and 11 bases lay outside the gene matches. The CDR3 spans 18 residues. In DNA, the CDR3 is TGTGCCAGCAGTTTTTCCACACCTCGGACAGGGGGCTCCTACGAGCAGTACTTC. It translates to CASSFSTPRTGGSYEQYF.

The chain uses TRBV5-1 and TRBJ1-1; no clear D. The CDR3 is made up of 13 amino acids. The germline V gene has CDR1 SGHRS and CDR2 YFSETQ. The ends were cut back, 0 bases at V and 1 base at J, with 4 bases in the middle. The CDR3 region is CASSLAENTEAFF. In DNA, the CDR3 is TGCGCCAGCAGCTTGGCAGAGAACACTGAAGCTTTCTTT. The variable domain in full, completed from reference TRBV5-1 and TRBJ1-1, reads KAGVTQTPRYLIKTRGQQVTLSCSPISGHRSVSWYQQTPGQGLQFLFEYFSETQRNKGNFPGRFSGRQFSNSRSEMNVSTLELGDSALYLCASSLAENTEAFFGQGTRLTVV.